This TCR beta chain stems from a study of radiotherapy plus CTLA-4 blockade in lung cancer. Background on the study: Objective responses occurred in approximately 18% of patients; 25% to 35% had disease control.

Study outcomes and limitations: An expansion of tumor-derived TCR clones occurred in blood after radiotherapy plus ipilimumab. Increased serum interferon-beta after radiation also reportedly predicted response strongly.

Turning to this clone: The antigen is unknown.

The data were produced by immunoSEQ multiplex PCR, yet TCRdb's version contains in-frame clones alone and is incomplete. The data contain 60,000 to 70,000 clones, approximately 82% of them singletons. Those patients who had chemo-refractory metastatic non-small-cell lung cancer were given focal radiation along with CTLA-4 blockade through ipilimumab. Trimming removed 5 bases from V and 4 bases from J; junction bases left unmatched: 5. CDR3 length equals 14 residues. The germline gives CDR1 LNHDA, CDR2 SQIVND (reference sequence). Material: peripheral blood, obtained from a patient treated with radiotherapy plus ipilimumab. The TCR was taken from a human donor with non-small cell lung cancer who had a partial response to radiotherapy plus ipilimumab. The chain is built from TRBV19 and TRBJ2-5; 9 bases are a match to TRBD1. The CDR3 sequence: CASSPGTGRETQYF. For the CDR3, the DNA is TGTGCCAGTAGTCCGGGGACAGGGAGAGAGACCCAGTACTTC.